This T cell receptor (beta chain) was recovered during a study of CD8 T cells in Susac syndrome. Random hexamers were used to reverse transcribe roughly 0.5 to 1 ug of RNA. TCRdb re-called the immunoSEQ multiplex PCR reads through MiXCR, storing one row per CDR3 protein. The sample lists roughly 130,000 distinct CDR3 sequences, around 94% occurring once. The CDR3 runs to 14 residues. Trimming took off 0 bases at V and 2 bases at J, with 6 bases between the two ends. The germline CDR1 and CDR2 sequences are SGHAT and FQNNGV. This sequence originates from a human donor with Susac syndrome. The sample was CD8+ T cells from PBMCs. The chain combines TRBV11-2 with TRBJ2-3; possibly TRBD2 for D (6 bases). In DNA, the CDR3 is TGTGCCAGCAGCTTAGAGGGACTCACAGATACGCAGTATTTT. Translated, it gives CASSLEGLTDTQYF.